Listed below are T cell receptor beta chains from one sample, sequenced in a study of blood T cells in healthy people across ages. TCRdb called the 5' RACE reads again in MiXCR, with one record for every CDR3 protein. The sample has about 1.8 million distinct CDR3 sequences; about 50% are singletons. The sequencing input was blood. These receptor sequences come from a woman aged 40 to 49 in good health. Both conserved end residues are part of each CDR3. Each record gives: D gene, V gene, clone size, J gene, CDR3 DNA, CDR3 protein. The D gene is left open where the match is weak. Size is omitted from some rows. Given values are once, few, many or a class for expanded clones.

TRBD1	TRBV12-3/TRBV12-4	few	TRBJ2-3	TGTGCCAGCAGCCGGGGACAGCTTAGCACAGATACGCAGTATTTT	CASSRGQLSTDTQYF
TRBD1	TRBV28	-	TRBJ1-5	TGTGCCAGCAGTTTGTGGGGACAGAATAGCAATCAGCCCCAGCATTTT	CASSLWGQNSNQPQHF
-	TRBV5-4	once	TRBJ2-5	TGTGCCAGCAGCTTGGAGTCTAGCGAAGAGACCCAGTACTTC	CASSLESSEETQYF
-	TRBV4-1	few	TRBJ2-1	TGCGCCAGCAGCCAAGATAGACAGGCCTACGAGCAGTTCTTC	CASSQDRQAYEQFF
TRBD1	TRBV2	few	TRBJ2-7	TGTGCCAACAACAGGGGTGGTATAGGGGTCTACGAGCAGTACTTC	CANNRGGIGVYEQYF
-	TRBV2	-	TRBJ2-3	TGTGCCAGCAGTGTCGGGGACCGGGCTAGCACAGATACGCAGTATTTT	CASSVGDRASTDTQYF
-	TRBV28	-	TRBJ1-2	TGTGCCAGCAGTTTCCCCTCCTACAAGTATGGCTACACCTTC	CASSFPSYKYGYTF
-	TRBV28	-	TRBJ2-7	TGTGCCAGCAGACGACCCAGGGGTTCCTACGAGCAGTACTTC	CASRRPRGSYEQYF
-	TRBV9	-	TRBJ1-5	TGTGCCAGCAGCGTAGATGGACAGCTCAATCAGCCCCAGCATTTT	CASSVDGQLNQPQHF
TRBD2	TRBV7-2	few	TRBJ2-3	TGTGCCAGCAGCTTAGACTCACCCATAGCGGGGGGTACTAGCACAGATACGCAGTATTTT	CASSLDSPIAGGTSTDTQYF
-	TRBV5-1	few	TRBJ2-7	TGCGCCAGCAGCTTGGTACCGAACGAGCAGTACTTC	CASSLVPNEQYF
-	TRBV10-3	-	TRBJ2-7	TGTGCCATCGCAGAATCCAGGGGTCCCTCCTACGAGCAGTACTTC	CAIAESRGPSYEQYF
TRBD1	TRBV7-2	-	TRBJ1-6	TGTGCCAGCAGCTTAATCGGGGACAGCGAGAATTCACCCCTCCACTTT	CASSLIGDSENSPLHF
TRBD1	TRBV28	few	TRBJ2-6	TGTGCCAGCAGACAACAGGGGTTAAGCTCTGGGGCCAACGTCCTGACTTTC	CASRQQGLSSGANVLTF
-	TRBV5-6	-	TRBJ2-5	TGTGCCAGCAGCTTGGCGCTTGAGGGGGGCAGAGAGACCCAGTACTTC	CASSLALEGGRETQYF
-	TRBV11-2	-	TRBJ2-5	TGTGCCAGCAGCAAATGGGCTCAAGAGACCCAGTACTTC	CASSKWAQETQYF
TRBD2	TRBV5-1	-	TRBJ2-4	TGCGCCAGCAGCGTAGGGACTAGCTTTCTCAATGAGCAGTACTTC	CASSVGTSFLNEQYF
TRBD1	TRBV28	few	TRBJ2-1	TGTGCCAGCAGTCTCCACCGGGACAGAGCCTACAATGAGCAGTTCTTC	CASSLHRDRAYNEQFF
TRBD1	TRBV29-1	few	TRBJ2-3	TGCAGCGTCACTCCGGGACAGGGTACAGATACGCAGTATTTT	CSVTPGQGTDTQYF
-	TRBV7-2	few	TRBJ2-3	TGTGCCAGCAGCTTAAGCAGGGGACGGACCACAGATACGCAGTATTTT	CASSLSRGRTTDTQYF
TRBD2	TRBV6-2/TRBV6-3	few	TRBJ2-7	TGTGCCAGCAGTTACTCCCGACTAGCGGGGGTCTACGAGCAGTACTTC	CASSYSRLAGVYEQYF
TRBD2	TRBV20-1	few	TRBJ2-7	TGCAGTGCTATTAGCGGGGTTACCCACGAGCAGTACTTC	CSAISGVTHEQYF
-	TRBV6-2/TRBV6-3	-	TRBJ2-7	TGTGCCAGCAGTTATCCGATCCCCGAGCAGTACTTC	CASSYPIPEQYF
TRBD1	TRBV29-1	-	TRBJ2-1	TGCAGCGCCTTGACAGGGGGCAAAAGTGGAGCTAACAATGAGCAGTTCTTC	CSALTGGKSGANNEQFF
TRBD2	TRBV7-2	few	TRBJ2-1	TGTGCCAGCAGCTTAGATGGACTAGCCTACAATGAGCAGTTCTTC	CASSLDGLAYNEQFF
-	TRBV7-2	-	TRBJ1-5	TGTGCCAGCAGCTCCAGGATCCTTAGCAATCAGCCCCAGCATTTT	CASSSRILSNQPQHF
TRBD2	TRBV6-2/TRBV6-3	many	TRBJ2-7	TGTGCCAGCCGGAGTAGCGGGGCTTACGAGCAGTACTTC	CASRSSGAYEQYF
TRBD1	TRBV4-3	few	TRBJ1-6	TGCGCCAGCAGCCAGACAGGGACCCGATCACCCCTCCACTTT	CASSQTGTRSPLHF
TRBD1	TRBV12-3/TRBV12-4	-	TRBJ1-2	TGTGCCTGCAGGTGGGACAGCCCGTATGGCTACACCTTC	CACRWDSPYGYTF
TRBD2	TRBV6-5	-	TRBJ2-1	TGTGCCAGCAGTTACAATTTCGGGGGGGCGTCCTACAATGAGCAGTTCTTC	CASSYNFGGASYNEQFF
-	TRBV28	-	TRBJ2-7	TGTGCCAGCAGTTCGGACGTGCGTATCGCGTACTTC	CASSSDVRIAYF
-	TRBV20-1	-	TRBJ2-7	TGCAGTGCTAGAGACGCACAGGGAACAAGGAATGGCGAGCAGTACTTC	CSARDAQGTRNGEQYF
-	TRBV4-2	-	TRBJ1-2	TGTGCCAGCAGCCAAGAAAAGATAGGGCCCTATGGCTACACCTTC	CASSQEKIGPYGYTF
-	TRBV4-2	-	TRBJ2-3	TGTGCCAGCAGCCCAAACCAGAAGGACAGTCGCACAGATACGCAGTATTTT	CASSPNQKDSRTDTQYF
TRBD1	TRBV29-1	-	TRBJ2-1	TGCAGCGTTTTTTGGACAGGCCCCTACAATGAGCAGTTCTTC	CSVFWTGPYNEQFF
-	TRBV7-9	-	TRBJ1-2	TGTGCCAGCAGCTTAGTCCACAGGGAGTACTATGGCTACACCTTC	CASSLVHREYYGYTF
-	TRBV20-1	-	TRBJ1-6	TGCAGTGCTAGACAGGGTGAGAATAATTCACCCCTCCACTTT	CSARQGENNSPLHF
-	TRBV28	few	TRBJ2-3	TGTGCCAGCAGTTCTACAGGGCTGCCTCAGTATTTT	CASSSTGLPQYF
-	TRBV12-3/TRBV12-4	few	TRBJ1-2	TGTGCCAGCAGTTTGTCAGCCGGTTTAGATGGCTACACCTTC	CASSLSAGLDGYTF
TRBD2	TRBV7-2	-	TRBJ2-3	TGTGCCAGCAGCCGCTTTTCCGGGACTAGCGGGGGGTCCACAGATACGCAGTATTTT	CASSRFSGTSGGSTDTQYF
-	TRBV21-1	-	TRBJ2-1	TGTGCCAGCAGCAAAGAAGTCCCTTTCGTTCTGGGACAGGGGAATGAGCAGTTCTTC	CASSKEVPFVLGQGNEQFF
TRBD1	TRBV5-1	few	TRBJ2-3	TGCGCCAGCAGCTTTAGGACACAGGGGGTTCCAGATACGCAGTATTTT	CASSFRTQGVPDTQYF
TRBD1	TRBV6-2/TRBV6-3	few	TRBJ2-3	TGTGCCAGCAGTGACAGGGCAGATACGCAGTATTTT	CASSDRADTQYF
-	TRBV20-1	-	TRBJ2-7	TGCAGTGCTAGGTTTATTTACGAGCAGTACTTC	CSARFIYEQYF
-	TRBV20-1	-	TRBJ1-6	TGCAGTGCTGAAGGGGGGGCGGATTCACCCCTCCACTTT	CSAEGGADSPLHF
-	TRBV28	few	TRBJ2-7	TGTGCCAGCAGTTTATTGCGGCAGAATTACTACGAGCAGTACTTC	CASSLLRQNYYEQYF
-	TRBV20-1	-	TRBJ2-5	TGCAGTGCTAGAGATGTGAGCTTCGGGCTTAGCGAACAGTACTTC	CSARDVSFGLSEQYF
-	TRBV29-1	few	TRBJ2-3	TGCAGCGTTGATAAGCGATCTAGCACAGATACGCAGTATTTT	CSVDKRSSTDTQYF